Below are 17 T cell receptor beta chains sequenced from a single sample in a study of OX40 agonist ivuxolimab in advanced cancers. Here immunoSEQ multiplex PCR was the method, and the copy in TCRdb shows in-frame clones only, minus some. The table shows more than 60,000 clones, with more than 75% occurring only once. The input for sequencing was CD4+ or CD8+ T cells sorted from blood, taken in a trial of the OX40 agonist ivuxolimab. These receptors all come from an adult with an advanced solid tumor such as melanoma, head and neck, liver or kidney cancer.

This chain connects TRBV19 to TRBJ2-1; 7 bases are shared with TRBD1. V trimming: 6 bases; J trimming: 0 bases; junction bases outside the gene matches: 5. The CDR3 has 15 residues. The germline V gene has CDR1 LNHDA and CDR2 SQIVND (reference sequence). Here the CDR3 reads CASSPTGDSYNEQFF. The CDR3 nucleotides read TGTGCCAGTAGCCCAACAGGGGACTCCTACAATGAGCAGTTCTTC.

This clone showed up just once. This chain joins TRBV28 and TRBJ2-5; 7 nucleotides agree with TRBD2. The CDR3 has 15 residues. CDR1 and CDR2 (germline): MDHEN, SYDVKM. V lost 3 bases to trimming and J lost 2 bases; unmatched junction nucleotides: 6. The CDR3: CASSFPAGIQETQYF. CDR3 sequence (DNA): TGTGCCAGCAGTTTTCCAGCGGGAATACAAGAGACCCAGTACTTC. Complete variable domain (other parts from reference TRBV28 and TRBJ2-5): DVKVTQSSRYLVKRTGEKVFLECVQDMDHENMFWYRQDPGLGLRLIYFSYDVKMKEKGDIPEGYSVSREKKERFSLILESASTNQTSMYLCASSFPAGIQETQYFGPGTRLLVL.

This chain uses TRBV10-3 with TRBJ2-6, with D possibly being TRBD1 (6 bases). Germline CDR1 reads ENHRY; CDR2 reads SYGVKD. Trimming took 6 bases from V and 0 from J, leaving 15 bases between them. The CDR3 is made up of 17 amino acids. The chain's CDR3 is CAIRLGQTYSGANVLTF. Written as DNA, the CDR3 is TGTGCCATCAGGCTGGGACAAACCTACTCTGGGGCCAACGTCCTGACTTTC.

The chain combines TRBV28 with TRBJ1-2, with 7 bases fitting TRBD1. Germline assignment: CDR1 MDHEN and CDR2 SYDVKM. The CDR3 runs to 15 residues. J was trimmed by 2 bases and V by 6 bases; bases with no gene match: 9. The CDR3 bases are TGTGCCAGCAGCCCCGTGCAGGGGGGCAACTATGGCTACACCTTC. Amino acids: CASSPVQGGNYGYTF.

Only one count was recorded for this clone. The chain is built from TRBV10-3 and TRBJ2-1, with D unclear. V was pared by 0 bases and J by 0 bases, with 12 bases between. From germline, CDR1 is ENHRY and CDR2 SYGVKD. The CDR3 totals 17 residues. This CDR3 is CAISESPQLRSYNEQFF. The DNA for the CDR3 is TGTGCCATCAGTGAGTCGCCGCAGCTTCGCTCCTACAATGAGCAGTTCTTC.

The V gene is TRBV5-1, the J gene TRBJ2-7; 12 bases agree with TRBD2. The CDR3 covers 16 residues. Germline CDR1 reads SGHRS; CDR2 reads YFSETQ. Trimming took 0 bases from V and 0 from J; bases not matched to a gene: 1. CDR3 sequence reads: CASSLGGLAGSYEQYF. The CDR3 DNA follows: TGCGCCAGCAGCTTGGGGGGACTAGCGGGCTCCTACGAGCAGTACTTC.

This chain uses TRBV30 with TRBJ2-3; unclear D gene. CDR3 length equals 16 residues. V was shortened by 2 bases and J by 5 bases, with 20 bases between the two germline ends. Germline-derived CDR1 and CDR2 are GTSNPN and SVGIG (reference sequence). The CDR3 reads CAWSFFGPRRKDTQYF. Here the CDR3 DNA reads TGTGCCTGGAGTTTCTTCGGGCCCCGGCGGAAAGATACGCAGTATTTT.

The chain employs TRBV5-4 and TRBJ1-5; TRBD1 is a possible D gene (5 bases). Germline CDR1 is SGHNT and CDR2 is YYREEE (reference sequence). The CDR3 contains 15 residues. Trimming removed 1 base from V and 1 base from J, with 9 bases in between. The CDR3 region has the DNA TGTGCCAGCAGCTTGTATGGGGACAGCAATCAGCCCCAGCATTTT. Protein product: CASSLYGDSNQPQHF.

The chain joins TRBV28 to TRBJ2-3; D is uncertain. Between the trimmed V and J ends, which lost 4 bases and 8 bases, there was a span of 7 bases. The CDR3 spans 11 residues. Germline CDR1 reads MDHEN; CDR2 reads SYDVKM. CDR3 in amino acids: CASSSLSTQYF. In DNA, the CDR3 is TGTGCCAGCAGTTCCCTGAGTACGCAGTATTTT.

This sequence joins TRBV19 and TRBJ1-3; no firm D call. The V end was cut by 5 bases, the J end by 0 bases, with 8 bases between. The CDR3 has 14 residues. Germline V gives CDR1 LNHDA, CDR2 SQIVND (reference sequence). CDR3 in DNA: TGTGCCAGTAGTCTACGGGGCTCTGGAAACACCATATATTTT. As protein: CASSLRGSGNTIYF.

The CDR3 spells CATSRDPLGGGTEAFF. Here the CDR3 DNA reads TGTGCCACCAGCAGAGATCCTCTAGGTGGTGGCACTGAAGCTTTCTTT. The J gene is TRBJ1-1, the V gene TRBV15; D unclear. The germline gives CDR1 LNHNV, CDR2 YYDKDF (reference sequence). The CDR3 contains 16 residues. Trimming took 0 bases from V and 4 from J, leaving 15 bases between them.

The chain uses TRBV6-5 and TRBJ2-5; D possibly corresponds to TRBD2 (6 bases). Germline V CDR1 and CDR2: MNHEY, SVGAGI. The CDR3 has 14 amino acids. Trimming left V 5 bases short and J 4 bases short, with 14 bases between. The CDR3 loop is CASSTWGVGETQYF. The CDR3 region has the DNA TGTGCCAGCAGTACGTGGGGGGTTGGAGAGACCCAGTACTTC.

V gene TRBV7-2 combines with J gene TRBJ2-1; the D gene is possibly TRBD1 (5 bases). The CDR3 extends over 17 amino acids. V was pared by 5 bases and J by 1 base, with 18 bases between. CDR1 is SGHTA and CDR2 is FQGNSA in the germline V gene. The CDR3 region is CASSRPPRGQSYNEQFF. The CDR3 DNA is TGTGCCAGCAGCCGGCCGCCAAGGGGCCAGTCCTACAATGAGCAGTTCTTC.

The chain carries TRBV4-3 and TRBJ1-2; the match to TRBD1 covers 7 bases. This CDR3 is 15 amino acids long. From germline, CDR1 is LGHNA and CDR2 YSLEER. V lost 3 bases and J lost 4; bases outside the gene matches: 8. CDR3 nucleotide sequence: TGCGCCAGCAGCCAGAACAGGGGACTGGGCTATGGCTACACCTTC. It encodes CASSQNRGLGYGYTF.

The V call is TRBV4-3, the J call TRBJ2-5; D not resolved. The J call may be faulty, since TRBJ2-7 better matches the DNA end. The CDR3 is 13 amino acids. CDR1 is LGHNA and CDR2 is YSLEER in the germline V gene. In nucleotides, the CDR3 is TGCGCCAGCAGCCAAGCCTTAGTTCACGAGCAGTACTTC. Translated: CASSQALVHEQYF.

The chain carries TRBV7-2 and TRBJ2-1; 13 bases are shared with TRBD2. Trimming at V came to 5 bases and at J to 13 bases, leaving 8 bases not matched to a gene. The CDR3 covers 14 residues. In germline, CDR1 is SGHTA, CDR2 FQGNSA. The CDR3: CASSEPGLAGFQFF. In DNA, the CDR3 is TGTGCCAGCAGCGAACCGGGACTAGCGGGATTCCAGTTCTTC.

The rearrangement uses TRBV27 and TRBJ1-1, with TRBD1 matching 7 bases. V shed 5 bases, J shed 11 bases, and the junction held 11 bases outside the gene matches. Germline V gene sequence: CDR1 MNHEY, CDR2 SMNVEV (reference sequence). The CDR3 totals 13 residues. CDR3 residues: CASSRPYDRDAFF. The CDR3 region has the DNA TGTGCCAGCAGTCGACCCTACGACAGGGACGCTTTCTTT.